A selection of T cell receptor beta chains follows, all from one sample in a study of CD8 T cells in ankylosing spondylitis. TCRdb itself ran the 5' RACE reads through MiXCR, one entry per CDR3 protein. This sample yields a few hundred thousand distinct CDR3 sequences, of which 7.5% to 9% are seen a single time; roughly 15% belongs to the top ten. The material sequenced was blood, either unsorted or a sorted T cell fraction (not recorded which). The receptor source for this set is a male donor with ankylosing spondylitis. Each CDR3 is given with its conserved first and last residue. The D gene is left open where the match is weak. Clone size is not always given. Where it is, it says once, few, many or a class for expanded clones.

j_call d_call clone_size v_call cdr3_nt cdr3_aa
TRBJ1-3 . few TRBV12-3/TRBV12-4 TGTGCCAGCAGTCCGGGACCGAGCTCTGGAAACACCATATATTTT CASSPGPSSGNTIYF
TRBJ2-7 . few TRBV1 TGCACCAGCAGCCAAGAATCGGACAACGCCACACAGTACTTC CTSSQESDNATQYF
TRBJ2-1 . . TRBV20-1 TGCAGTGCGACGGGCCCTAGGCCCAATGAGCAGTTCTTC CSATGPRPNEQFF
TRBJ2-2 . . TRBV30 TGTGCCTGGACAGCCTCCGGGACCGGGGAGCTGTTTTTT CAWTASGTGELFF
TRBJ2-7 . few TRBV11-2 TGTGCCAGCAGCAAAATGGGGGTAGAGCAGTACTTC CASSKMGVEQYF
TRBJ2-1 TRBD1 . TRBV28 TGTGCCAGCACCAATCCCCAGGGGACAGGGGCCTACAATGAGCAGTTCTTC CASTNPQGTGAYNEQFF
TRBJ2-7 TRBD2 few TRBV5-1 TGCGCCAGCAGCCTGGAGCGGGGGGACTACGAGCAGTACTTC CASSLERGDYEQYF
TRBJ1-3 . few TRBV7-8 TGTGCCAGCAGCTTAGCTTTGGGTGGAAACACCATATATTTT CASSLALGGNTIYF
TRBJ2-1 TRBD2 . TRBV3-1 TGTGCCAGCAGCCAAGATTTGGGAGGGTTTGGGAATGAGCAGTTCTTC CASSQDLGGFGNEQFF
TRBJ2-7 . . TRBV12-3/TRBV12-4 TGTGCCAGCAGTTCCACAGGGGGAGGGGATTACGAGCAGTACTTC CASSSTGGGDYEQYF
TRBJ1-1 . . TRBV4-2 TGTGCCAGCAGCCAAGATGGGGGGGAAGCGGGCACTGAAGCTTTCTTT CASSQDGGEAGTEAFF
TRBJ2-7 . . TRBV6-1 TGTGCCAGCAGACCCTTCGGTAGGAGCTCCTACGAGCAGTACTTC CASRPFGRSSYEQYF
TRBJ2-7 TRBD2 many TRBV28 TGTGCCAGCGGGCAACTAGCGGCGCTACGAAAGCAGTACTTC CASGQLAALRKQYF
TRBJ2-5 . . TRBV3-1 TGTGCCAGCAGCCAAGTATGGAAAACTCAAGAGGAGACCCAGTACTTC CASSQVWKTQEETQYF
TRBJ2-1 . . TRBV7-9 TGTGCCAGCAGCGCTGCTATGGGGAATTACAATGAGCAGTTCTTC CASSAAMGNYNEQFF
TRBJ2-3 . . TRBV3-1 TGTGCCAGCAGCCAGACCAGCGGGAGCACAGATACGCAGTATTTT CASSQTSGSTDTQYF
TRBJ1-1 . many TRBV5-1 TGCGCCAGCAGCTCGCGATGGGAAACGTTTAACACTGAAGCTTTCTTT CASSSRWETFNTEAFF
TRBJ1-2 . many TRBV25-1 TGTGCCAGCAGTGACCCCGGGACCTCTTCTGGCTACACCTTC CASSDPGTSSGYTF
TRBJ1-5 . many TRBV20-1 TGCAGTGCCGTCAGGGGCATGATGGATCAGCCCCAGCATTTT CSAVRGMMDQPQHF
TRBJ2-2 . few TRBV14 TGTGCCAGCAGCCCCAGCAGGGGCACCGGGGAGCTGTTTTTT CASSPSRGTGELFF
TRBJ2-2 TRBD2 few TRBV29-1 TGCAGCGTTGCACAGCCGGGACTAGCGGGAGGGAGTACCGGGGAGCTGTTTTTT CSVAQPGLAGGSTGELFF
TRBJ2-1 TRBD2 many TRBV4-3 TGCGCCAGCAGCCAACGACTAGCGTATAATGAGCAGTTCTTC CASSQRLAYNEQFF
TRBJ2-3 . many TRBV20-1 TGCAGTGCTAGGTCCTACTCCTCTAGCACAGATACGCAGTATTTT CSARSYSSSTDTQYF
TRBJ2-4 . few TRBV28 TGTGCCAGCAGTCCCTTAAGGAATCTAGGCAAAAACATTCAGTACTTC CASSPLRNLGKNIQYF
TRBJ2-3 . few TRBV27 TGTGCCAGCACTCGAGGGTATACGCAGTATTTT CASTRGYTQYF
TRBJ2-1 . . TRBV20-1 TGCAGTGCTAGACCGGACCGGCCGGGTGAGCAGTTCTTC CSARPDRPGEQFF
TRBJ2-7 TRBD2 . TRBV7-2 TGTGCCAGCAGCCGCAACCGGGCACTAGCGTACGAGCAGTACTTC CASSRNRALAYEQYF
TRBJ2-7 . few TRBV10-1 TGCGCCAGCAGTCGAGGGGTCCCCTACGAGCAGTACTTC CASSRGVPYEQYF
TRBJ2-3 . few TRBV2 TGTGCCAGCGTTGGGGATAGCGGAGATACGCAGTATTTT CASVGDSGDTQYF
TRBJ1-5 . many TRBV6-2/TRBV6-3 TGTGCCAGCAGTTACTCGCGCGGAACACAAAGGGGGAACTCAGCAAATCAGCCCCAGCATTTT CASSYSRGTQRGNSANQPQHF
TRBJ2-5 . . TRBV5-1 TGCGCCAGCAGCTTGGCTGTGGCTAACAGCCAAGAGACCCAGTACTTC CASSLAVANSQETQYF
TRBJ2-1 . . TRBV20-1 TGCAGTGCTAGAGGCCTTCTAGCGCCCAATGAGCAGTTCTTC CSARGLLAPNEQFF
TRBJ1-1 . . TRBV10-3 TGTGCCATCAGGGGAGGGGAGAGGAACACTGAAGCTTTCTTT CAIRGGERNTEAFF
TRBJ1-6 . few TRBV7-8 TGTGCCAGCAGCTTAGAAAGGAATTCACCCCTCCACTTT CASSLERNSPLHF
TRBJ1-4 TRBD1 many TRBV5-1 TGCGCCAGCAGCGAGGGGGCAGCTAATGAAAAACTGTTTTTT CASSEGAANEKLFF
TRBJ2-1 TRBD2 . TRBV7-9 TGTGCCAGCAGCTTGCTAGCGGGAATCAATGAGCAGTTCTTC CASSLLAGINEQFF
TRBJ2-1 . many TRBV29-1 TGCAGCGTCTCGGACCGAAACAATGAGCAGTTCTTC CSVSDRNNEQFF
TRBJ2-7 TRBD1 many TRBV29-1 TGCAGCGTTAGTTGGCAGGGGGTTTACGAGCAGTACTTC CSVSWQGVYEQYF
TRBJ2-7 TRBD2 few TRBV12-3/TRBV12-4 TGTGCCAGCAGTTTGTATAGCGGGAGCGGGAAGCAGTACTTC CASSLYSGSGKQYF
TRBJ2-5 . . TRBV25-1 TGTGCCAGCCGGCCCACAGGGAGGACGGGTGGAGAGACCCAGTACTTC CASRPTGRTGGETQYF
TRBJ2-1 . . TRBV9 TGTGCCAGCAGCGCCGGGGCCTACAATGAGCAGTTCTTC CASSAGAYNEQFF
TRBJ1-3 . . TRBV29-1 TGCAGCGTTGAAGATTCGGCAGGGGTCGGAAACACCATATATTTT CSVEDSAGVGNTIYF
TRBJ1-6 . many TRBV27 TGTGCCAGCAGTGAGGTTGGTTCACCCCTCCACTTT CASSEVGSPLHF
TRBJ1-2 . . TRBV28 TGTGCCAGCAGTGTCGACAGAATCTATGGCTACACCTTC CASSVDRIYGYTF
TRBJ2-1 TRBD2 . TRBV4-1 TGCGCCAGCAGCCAAGATCGGGAACTAGCGGGAGTTGGGTCCTACAATGAGCAGTTCTTC CASSQDRELAGVGSYNEQFF
TRBJ2-1 TRBD2 many TRBV28 TGTGCCACCCTGAGAGCGGGAGATGTCTACAATGAGCAGTTCTTC CATLRAGDVYNEQFF
TRBJ1-2 . many TRBV12-3/TRBV12-4 TGTGCCAGCAGTTTAAACCCTGTGAGTGGCTACACCTTC CASSLNPVSGYTF
TRBJ1-1 TRBD1 . TRBV13 TGTGCCAGCAGCGGAGCAGGGGGAGGTACTGAAGCTTTCTTT CASSGAGGGTEAFF
TRBJ1-5 TRBD1 once TRBV12-3/TRBV12-4 TGTGCCAGCAGTTTTGGGACAGAGCGGTATGGATATAGCAATCAGCCCCAGCATTTT CASSFGTERYGYSNQPQHF
TRBJ2-1 . few TRBV5-1 TGCGCCAGCGGGACTGGGAGCTCCTACAATGAGCAGTTCTTC CASGTGSSYNEQFF
TRBJ2-2 . . TRBV7-2 TGTGCCAGCAGCCTAAAAAGAGGGCCTGGGGCCACCGGGGAGCTGTTTTTT CASSLKRGPGATGELFF
TRBJ2-7 . many TRBV7-2 TGTGCCAGCAGCCCCCACCCCCTTCGGGGGTCCTACGAGCAGTACTTC CASSPHPLRGSYEQYF
TRBJ2-7 TRBD2 . TRBV9 TGTGCCAGCAGCATGGGTAGCGGGAGTTTATACTTC CASSMGSGSLYF
TRBJ2-2 . . TRBV21-1 TGTGCCAGCACCGACGGGACTAGCGTACCGAACACCGGGGAGCTGTTTTTT CASTDGTSVPNTGELFF
TRBJ1-4 . . TRBV5-1 TGCGCCAGCAGCTTCGGTCTTCCGGGCGAAAAACTGTTTTTT CASSFGLPGEKLFF
TRBJ2-7 TRBD2 many TRBV10-3 TGTGCCATCTTGATGAGGACTAGCGGAAATTACGAGCAGTACTTC CAILMRTSGNYEQYF